This T cell receptor (beta chain) originates from a study of T cell responses to AZD1222 COVID-19 vaccine. Findings of the study overall: Possibly, clonal diversity was underestimated; donors were largely white British and included more females.

Regarding this clone: Antigen unknown.

Only in-frame clones appear in the TCRdb table, and some are missing; sequencing was by immunoSEQ multiplex PCR. The sample lists some 140,000 clones; approximately 90% were seen once. The sample was peripheral blood, taken on day 0 of AZD1222 vaccination. The TCR was taken from an adult in good health.

The CDR3 DNA reads as TGTGCCAGCAGCTTAGGTTTGGGCAATCAGCCCCAGCATTTT. Protein: CASSLGLGNQPQHF. The rearrangement joins TRBV7-2 to TRBJ1-5; D is ambiguous. CDR1 SGHTA and CDR2 FQGNSA come from the germline V gene. The CDR3 sequence is 14 residues long. The V end was cut by 1 base, the J end by 2 bases, with 6 bases between.